These T cell receptor beta chains were read from a single sample in a study of T cell responses to AZD1222 COVID-19 vaccine. Assay: immunoSEQ multiplex PCR; the TCRdb copy retains only in-frame clones and omits some. The sample yields about 92,000 clones, roughly 90% seen once. Sequencing used peripheral blood, obtained on day 0 of AZD1222 vaccination. All receptors come from an adult in good health. CDR3s leave out the opening cysteine and the closing phenylalanine or tryptophan. For some rows the clone size is stated as once, few or many, or as a class when expanded; others skip it.

ATSRDLWENEQF | TRBV15 | - | TRBJ2-1 | 12
ASSSPQGLGSQPQH | TRBV28 | - | TRBJ1-5 | 14
ASSVTGSGQPQH | TRBV25-1 | - | TRBJ1-5 | 12
ASSLGGLAGTYNEQF | TRBV7-9 | - | TRBJ2-1 | 15
AISEGNEQF | TRBV10-3 | - | TRBJ2-1 | 9
ATSRTGSRGETQY | TRBV5-1 | once | TRBJ2-5 | 13
ASSYSLGLGEKLF | TRBV6-6 | - | TRBJ1-4 | 13
AISEGTGGGSYGYT | TRBV10-3 | - | TRBJ1-2 | 14
ASSIRAGRDEQY | TRBV19 | - | TRBJ2-7 | 12
ASSLELAGVDEQY | TRBV5-1 | - | TRBJ2-7 | 13
ASSIGRGRNEQF | TRBV19 | - | TRBJ2-1 | 12
ASSYSATNEKLF | TRBV6-5 | few | TRBJ1-4 | 12
ASSLTGQGYT | TRBV12-3/TRBV12-4 | - | TRBJ1-2 | 10
ASSLVMLAINEQF | TRBV5-8 | - | TRBJ2-1 | 13
SVRGGSGEYNEQF | TRBV29-1 | - | TRBJ2-1 | 13
SASRQISAPGSQPQH | TRBV20-1 | - | TRBJ1-5 | 15
SARPSGANVLT | TRBV29-1 | - | TRBJ2-6 | 11
SVDGTSSYNEQF | TRBV29-1 | - | TRBJ2-1 | 12
ASSIGDGGTGTYEQY | TRBV19 | - | TRBJ2-7 | 15
ASKRDISNQPQH | TRBV19 | once | TRBJ1-5 | 12
ASIQVQGEYNEQF | TRBV2 | few | TRBJ2-1 | 13
ASSLISPGNTEAF | TRBV5-1 | - | TRBJ1-1 | 13
ASSDSSGHEDTQY | TRBV6-4 | - | TRBJ2-3 | 13
ASSGGTGANVLT | TRBV2 | - | TRBJ2-6 | 12
ASSSGRGHGANVLT | TRBV7-3 | - | TRBJ2-6 | 14
ASTTRLGQPTYNEQF | TRBV27 | - | TRBJ2-1 | 15
ASSPGASAYEQY | TRBV7-3 | - | TRBJ2-7 | 12
ASSSEGNYGYT | TRBV5-1 | - | TRBJ1-2 | 11
ARSYTGTGGEKLF | TRBV5-3 | - | TRBJ1-4 | 13
ASSPLREGIRGYT | TRBV6-2/TRBV6-3 | - | TRBJ1-2 | 13
ASSTGRSSNQPQH | TRBV6-5 | - | TRBJ1-5 | 13
ASSLDSGGTDTQY | TRBV7-2 | - | TRBJ2-3 | 13
ASSVDSTTTGTGSEKLF | TRBV9 | - | TRBJ1-4 | 17
ASSLGGIRLETQY | TRBV27 | - | TRBJ2-5 | 13
ASSIQWQHTAEQY | TRBV19 | - | TRBJ2-7 | 13
ASKDRDSNQPQH | TRBV19 | - | TRBJ1-5 | 12
ATSKHSAVNEQF | TRBV15 | - | TRBJ2-1 | 12
ASSLNPGNGYT | TRBV5-1 | once | TRBJ1-2 | 11
ATSRARTGANQPQH | TRBV15 | - | TRBJ1-5 | 14
ASSPGALDGYT | TRBV9 | - | TRBJ1-2 | 11
ASSSPLVGEQF | TRBV7-3 | - | TRBJ2-1 | 11
ASSPGGIGNTIY | TRBV9 | - | TRBJ1-3 | 12
ASSRTGDTQY | TRBV5-5 | - | TRBJ2-3 | 10
ASSPDPRSNQPQH | TRBV5-4 | - | TRBJ1-5 | 13
ASSLDWKGALEQY | TRBV7-9 | - | TRBJ2-7 | 13
SVGQGETQY | TRBV29-1 | - | TRBJ2-5 | 9
ASHTYEPGARAIKE | TRBV28 | - | TRBJ1-2 | 14
ASSLAQGQKNIQY | TRBV5-1 | - | TRBJ2-4 | 13
ASRYTVSYEQY | TRBV10-2 | few | TRBJ2-7 | 11
ASSLGVGQGVQETQY | TRBV7-8 | - | TRBJ2-5 | 15
ASSDTPFSYEQY | TRBV6-2/TRBV6-3 | - | TRBJ2-7 | 12
ASSIQSEAF | TRBV19 | many | TRBJ1-1 | 9
ASSQGLAGGGGRQETQY | TRBV7-2 | - | TRBJ2-5 | 17
ASSSGTGRETQY | TRBV6-2/TRBV6-3 | many | TRBJ2-5 | 12
ASSLSGQGNSPLH | TRBV27 | - | TRBJ1-6 | 13
ASSHRRGEQF | TRBV12-3/TRBV12-4 | - | TRBJ2-1 | 10
ASSTNPGQQGYEQY | TRBV27 | - | TRBJ2-7 | 14